This T cell receptor (beta chain) was observed in a study of blood T cell repertoires in COVID-19. About the study: COVID-19 samples collected from the United States, Italy and Spain covered acute and convalescent phases. From T cells, B-cell-depleted T cells, or PBMCs came the material, which was cDNA or gDNA.

This CDR3 contains 15 residues. Germline lookup yields CDR1 LNHDA and CDR2 SQIVND (reference sequence). J lost 3 bases, V lost 11 bases, and 14 bases had no gene match. This clone was seen just once. In the authors' workflow: Reference gene primer amplification gave nucleated cell count estimates. The assay was immunoSEQ multiplex PCR, and TCRdb's table has in-frame clones only and misses some. The DNA was the basis for D and trimming; V, J and clone size are from that table. Seen here are more than 110,000 clones, 70% to 80% observed once, and the top ten hold 9%. This TCR came from a woman aged 50 to 60 with active or convalescent COVID-19. Sequenced: peripheral blood. V usage is TRBV19 and J usage is TRBJ1-1; TRBD1 agrees at 8 bases. CDR3 in amino acids: CASKGRGQEDTEAFF. The CDR3 DNA follows: TGTGCCTCAAAGGGGCGGGGACAGGAAGACACTGAAGCTTTCTTT.